Listed below are T cell receptor beta chains from one sample, sequenced in a study of T-cell memory formation after mild COVID-19. A single record per CDR3 protein comes from TCRdb applying MiXCR to the 5' RACE reads. The sample holds about 260,000 distinct CDR3 sequences, roughly 16% seen once. Sequencing was done on a sample of PBMCs or a T cell subset sorted from them (not recorded which). The receptors stem from a young man who had mild COVID-19 (a few samples of this study predate the infection). Cell type and time point are not known. Both conserved end residues are part of each CDR3. Fields, in order: V gene, J gene, D gene, clone size, CDR3 DNA, CDR3 protein. D genes are given only for firm matches. Clone size, where shown, is once, few, many, or a class for clones that have expanded.

V gene: TRBV7-2; J gene: TRBJ1-5; D gene: .; clone size: .; CDR3 DNA: TGTGCCAGCAGCGAAGGACTCGGAAATCAGCCCCAGCATTTT; CDR3 protein: CASSEGLGNQPQHF
V gene: TRBV12-3/TRBV12-4; J gene: TRBJ2-4; D gene: .; clone size: few; CDR3 DNA: TGTGCCAGCTCCTCTCTGTACATTCAGTACTTC; CDR3 protein: CASSSLYIQYF
V gene: TRBV7-2; J gene: TRBJ2-7; D gene: .; clone size: few; CDR3 DNA: TGTGCCAGCAGCTTAGGATCAGGGCCCGGGTACGAGCAGTACTTC; CDR3 protein: CASSLGSGPGYEQYF
V gene: TRBV11-2; J gene: TRBJ2-1; D gene: TRBD2; clone size: once; CDR3 DNA: TGTGCCAGCAGCTTAGGGTCCGGGGGGGTCAATGAGCAGTTCTTC; CDR3 protein: CASSLGSGGVNEQFF
V gene: TRBV30; J gene: TRBJ2-5; D gene: TRBD2; clone size: .; CDR3 DNA: TGTGCCTGGAGTGTGTCAGCGGGGGAGACCCAGTACTTC; CDR3 protein: CAWSVSAGETQYF
V gene: TRBV20-1; J gene: TRBJ1-3; D gene: .; clone size: few; CDR3 DNA: TGCAGTGCTAGGGGAGACGGTGGGGCCATATATTTT; CDR3 protein: CSARGDGGAIYF
V gene: TRBV24-1; J gene: TRBJ2-3; D gene: .; clone size: many; CDR3 DNA: TGTGCCACCTCCCCCGGTCGGGGGCCCACAGATACGCAGTATTTT; CDR3 protein: CATSPGRGPTDTQYF
V gene: TRBV10-3; J gene: TRBJ1-6; D gene: .; clone size: .; CDR3 DNA: TGTGCCATCTCCGGCGAGCCGACGGGTAATTCACCCCTCCACTTT; CDR3 protein: CAISGEPTGNSPLHF
V gene: TRBV4-1; J gene: TRBJ1-1; D gene: TRBD1; clone size: few; CDR3 DNA: TGCGCCAGCAGCCCGGAGGTCACAGGGGACACTGAAGCTTTCTTT; CDR3 protein: CASSPEVTGDTEAFF
V gene: TRBV18; J gene: TRBJ1-6; D gene: .; clone size: .; CDR3 DNA: TGTGCCAGCTCACCGGAGTTAAGCTCACCCCTCCACTTT; CDR3 protein: CASSPELSSPLHF
V gene: TRBV29-1; J gene: TRBJ2-3; D gene: .; clone size: .; CDR3 DNA: TGCAGCGTTGAACGTGGGCGCGGTAGCACAGATACGCAGTATTTT; CDR3 protein: CSVERGRGSTDTQYF
V gene: TRBV7-9; J gene: TRBJ2-1; D gene: .; clone size: few; CDR3 DNA: TGTGCCAGCAGCCTCGACAGTGGTTACAATGAGCAGTTCTTC; CDR3 protein: CASSLDSGYNEQFF
V gene: TRBV5-1; J gene: TRBJ1-4; D gene: TRBD1; clone size: .; CDR3 DNA: TGCGCCAGCAGATTCCAGGGGGCAACTAATGAAAAACTGTTTTTT; CDR3 protein: CASRFQGATNEKLFF
V gene: TRBV20-1; J gene: TRBJ1-1; D gene: .; clone size: few; CDR3 DNA: TGCAGTGCTAGTTTTGGGTCCACCGGCACTGAAGCTTTCTTT; CDR3 protein: CSASFGSTGTEAFF
V gene: TRBV4-3; J gene: TRBJ2-5; D gene: .; clone size: .; CDR3 DNA: TGCGCCAGCAGCCAAGATAGAACAGGGGCGGGGGAGACCCAGTACTTC; CDR3 protein: CASSQDRTGAGETQYF
V gene: TRBV20-1; J gene: TRBJ1-2; D gene: TRBD1; clone size: many; CDR3 DNA: TGCAGTGCCCCCACAGGGGGCTCAGCTAACTATGGCTACACCTTC; CDR3 protein: CSAPTGGSANYGYTF
V gene: TRBV12-3/TRBV12-4; J gene: TRBJ1-4; D gene: .; clone size: few; CDR3 DNA: TGTGCCAGCATGGCGGGGCTAGGAGGTGAAAAACTGTTTTTT; CDR3 protein: CASMAGLGGEKLFF
V gene: TRBV7-2; J gene: TRBJ1-1; D gene: .; clone size: many; CDR3 DNA: TGTGCCAGCAGCTCCAGGTGGGACACTGAAGCTTTCTTT; CDR3 protein: CASSSRWDTEAFF
V gene: TRBV5-1; J gene: TRBJ1-1; D gene: .; clone size: many; CDR3 DNA: TGCGCCAGCAGCTTGGGGCCAGCCGCTGAAGCTTTCTTT; CDR3 protein: CASSLGPAAEAFF
V gene: TRBV12-3/TRBV12-4; J gene: TRBJ2-1; D gene: TRBD2; clone size: .; CDR3 DNA: TGTGCCAGCAGTTTAGGCGGGGGGGCCGTCTACAATGAGCAGTTCTTC; CDR3 protein: CASSLGGGAVYNEQFF
V gene: TRBV5-1; J gene: TRBJ1-3; D gene: .; clone size: few; CDR3 DNA: TGCGCCAGCAGCTGGGGGGACCGCGCCTCTGGAAACACCATATATTTT; CDR3 protein: CASSWGDRASGNTIYF
V gene: TRBV5-1; J gene: TRBJ2-3; D gene: .; clone size: .; CDR3 DNA: TGCGCCAGCAGCCCAACGGATCTCTACACAGATACGCAGTATTTT; CDR3 protein: CASSPTDLYTDTQYF
V gene: TRBV4-3; J gene: TRBJ2-3; D gene: TRBD2; clone size: .; CDR3 DNA: TGCGCCAGCAGCCGGGGGGGTCACACAGATACGCAGTATTTT; CDR3 protein: CASSRGGHTDTQYF
V gene: TRBV12-5; J gene: TRBJ1-6; D gene: .; clone size: few; CDR3 DNA: TGTGCTAGTGGTTTGGTACAAGGCCCTTATAATTCACCCCTCCACTTT; CDR3 protein: CASGLVQGPYNSPLHF
V gene: TRBV30; J gene: TRBJ2-7; D gene: .; clone size: .; CDR3 DNA: TGTGCCTGGATGAAGGGGTCCTACGAGCAGTACTTC; CDR3 protein: CAWMKGSYEQYF
V gene: TRBV29-1; J gene: TRBJ1-1; D gene: .; clone size: .; CDR3 DNA: TGCAGCGTTGATCGGCCTGAAGCTTTCTTT; CDR3 protein: CSVDRPEAFF
V gene: TRBV4-3; J gene: TRBJ2-5; D gene: TRBD2; clone size: .; CDR3 DNA: TGCGCCAGCAGCCCTTTCGGGCTAGCGGGGGCAGAGACCCAGTACTTC; CDR3 protein: CASSPFGLAGAETQYF
V gene: TRBV18; J gene: TRBJ1-1; D gene: .; clone size: few; CDR3 DNA: TGTGCCAGCTCACCCGGCAGAGGAACTGAAGCTTTCTTT; CDR3 protein: CASSPGRGTEAFF
V gene: TRBV9; J gene: TRBJ2-3; D gene: TRBD2; clone size: many; CDR3 DNA: TGTGCCAGCAGCCCCGGGACTAGGACAGATACGCAGTATTTT; CDR3 protein: CASSPGTRTDTQYF
V gene: TRBV9; J gene: TRBJ1-2; D gene: TRBD1; clone size: few; CDR3 DNA: TGTGCCAGCAGCGCCAGGACAGGGGGAACTAACTATGGCTACACCTTC; CDR3 protein: CASSARTGGTNYGYTF
V gene: TRBV2; J gene: TRBJ2-3; D gene: .; clone size: .; CDR3 DNA: TGTGCCAGCATACTAGAAGCGCAGTATTTT; CDR3 protein: CASILEAQYF
V gene: TRBV7-2; J gene: TRBJ2-2; D gene: .; clone size: .; CDR3 DNA: TGTGCCAGCTCCATACAGAAATACACCGGGGAGCTGTTTTTT; CDR3 protein: CASSIQKYTGELFF